The source of this T cell receptor beta chain is a study of metastatic and nonmetastatic thyroid tumors. About the research overall: The study looked at repertoires side by side in blood and in tumor or nodule tissue from malignant and benign thyroid patients. Study results and caveats: Versus benign nodules, malignant thyroid tumors reportedly had significantly higher TCR beta diversity, in blood and tumor.

Via MiXCR, TCRdb re-called the PCR reads. The data show some 2,500 clones, under 35% seen once. A word on this clone: Its antigen is undetermined.

All patients reached thyroid surgery having received no treatment beforehand. Trimming removed 7 bases from V and 7 bases from J, with 10 bases in between. Germline V gene sequence: CDR1 MDHEN, CDR2 SYDVKM. The CDR3 length is 12 residues. This TCR came from a female donor with papillary thyroid cancer or a benign thyroid nodule (not recorded which). Some clones in this sample may be carry-over from other donors' samples. The sequenced sample was tumor tissue. The V gene is TRBV28, the J gene TRBJ2-2; D call uncertain. The CDR3, as DNA: TGTGCCAGCATTGCGGATAACGGGGAGCTGTTTTTT. Translated, it gives CASIADNGELFF.